A selection of T cell receptor beta chains follows, all from one sample in a study of OX40 agonist ivuxolimab in advanced cancers. Only in-frame clones appear in the TCRdb table, and some are missing; sequencing was by immunoSEQ multiplex PCR. The sample has fewer than 85,000 clones; 84% are singletons. The sample in question was CD4+ or CD8+ T cells sorted from blood, obtained in a trial of the OX40 agonist ivuxolimab. All receptors derive from an adult with an advanced solid tumor such as melanoma, head and neck, liver or kidney cancer. The CDR3 runs from the conserved cysteine through the conserved F or W. The order of the fields is V gene, clone size, J gene, D gene, CDR3 DNA, CDR3 protein. D genes are given only for firm matches. Part of the rows lack a size; the others show once, few, many or a class for expanded clones.

V gene: TRBV10-3
clone size: NA
J gene: TRBJ2-3
D gene: TRBD2
CDR3 DNA: TGTGCCATCAGTGACTCGGCGGGAGACGGCACAGATACGCAGTATTTT
CDR3 protein: CAISDSAGDGTDTQYF

V gene: TRBV11-2
clone size: NA
J gene: TRBJ1-1
D gene: NA
CDR3 DNA: TGTGCCAGCAGCCTTGACAGGCTTGAAGCTTTCTTT
CDR3 protein: CASSLDRLEAFF

V gene: TRBV6-1
clone size: NA
J gene: TRBJ1-2
D gene: NA
CDR3 DNA: TGTGCCAGCATGAAGGCAGGAGGGGAAAATGGCTACACCTTC
CDR3 protein: CASMKAGGENGYTF

V gene: TRBV11-2
clone size: NA
J gene: TRBJ2-7
D gene: NA
CDR3 DNA: TGTGCCAGCAGCTTAGTATACCACAGGGTTACCTTC
CDR3 protein: CASSLVYHRVTF

V gene: TRBV27
clone size: NA
J gene: TRBJ1-3
D gene: NA
CDR3 DNA: TGTGCCAGCAGTTTACTTGGGGGGCCTGGAAACACCATATATTTT
CDR3 protein: CASSLLGGPGNTIYF

V gene: TRBV7-2
clone size: NA
J gene: TRBJ1-3
D gene: NA
CDR3 DNA: TGTGCCAGCAGCTTAGCGCCGGCGGACACCATATATTTT
CDR3 protein: CASSLAPADTIYF

V gene: TRBV28
clone size: NA
J gene: TRBJ1-2
D gene: TRBD1
CDR3 DNA: TGTGCCAGCAGCCTTCAGGGGGCGCGGGGCTACACCTTC
CDR3 protein: CASSLQGARGYTF

V gene: TRBV6-6
clone size: NA
J gene: TRBJ2-3
D gene: NA
CDR3 DNA: TGTGCCAGCACGTCCAGGGGTAACACAGATACGCAGTATTTT
CDR3 protein: CASTSRGNTDTQYF

V gene: TRBV7-9
clone size: once
J gene: TRBJ1-3
D gene: NA
CDR3 DNA: TGTGCCAGCAGCATGTCGGGCCTGGGGTCTGGAAACACCATATATTTT
CDR3 protein: CASSMSGLGSGNTIYF

V gene: TRBV5-1
clone size: NA
J gene: TRBJ2-3
D gene: TRBD1
CDR3 DNA: TGCGCCAGCAGCCTGGGACAGGGGGACGATACGCAGTATTTT
CDR3 protein: CASSLGQGDDTQYF

V gene: TRBV7-9
clone size: NA
J gene: TRBJ1-1
D gene: TRBD1
CDR3 DNA: TGTGCCAGCAGCTGGGGGGACAGGGGACGTAATGAAGCTTTCTTT
CDR3 protein: CASSWGDRGRNEAFF

V gene: TRBV30
clone size: NA
J gene: TRBJ1-4
D gene: NA
CDR3 DNA: TGTGCCTGGAGCGACACCGGGACCTTCAATGAAAAACTGTTTTTT
CDR3 protein: CAWSDTGTFNEKLFF

V gene: TRBV25-1
clone size: NA
J gene: TRBJ1-2
D gene: NA
CDR3 DNA: TGTGCCAGCAGTGAAGGCCTATACTATGGCTACACCTTC
CDR3 protein: CASSEGLYYGYTF

V gene: TRBV15
clone size: NA
J gene: TRBJ2-7
D gene: TRBD1
CDR3 DNA: TGTGCCACCAGCAGAGATAAGGACAGGGTGTACGAGCAGTACTTC
CDR3 protein: CATSRDKDRVYEQYF

V gene: TRBV2
clone size: once
J gene: TRBJ1-1
D gene: NA
CDR3 DNA: TGTGCCAGCGGGACGAAGGTGAACACTGAAGCTTTCTTT
CDR3 protein: CASGTKVNTEAFF

V gene: TRBV7-8
clone size: NA
J gene: TRBJ2-3
D gene: NA
CDR3 DNA: TGTGCCAGCAGCTCCCGGGTTTGGCCGGACACAGATACGCAGTATTTT
CDR3 protein: CASSSRVWPDTDTQYF

V gene: TRBV7-7
clone size: once
J gene: TRBJ2-1
D gene: TRBD1
CDR3 DNA: TGTGCTAGCAGCCCACAGGGGGCGGCGAATGAGCAGTTCTTC
CDR3 protein: CASSPQGAANEQFF

V gene: TRBV30
clone size: NA
J gene: TRBJ2-1
D gene: TRBD2
CDR3 DNA: TGTGCCTGGAGTGTAGTAGCGGGACTCTACAATGAGCAGTTCTTC
CDR3 protein: CAWSVVAGLYNEQFF

V gene: TRBV5-6
clone size: NA
J gene: TRBJ2-5
D gene: NA
CDR3 DNA: TGTGCCAGCACCAAACCTCAGCGGGCGGGATCCGGAGAGACCCAGTACTTC
CDR3 protein: CASTKPQRAGSGETQYF

V gene: TRBV9
clone size: NA
J gene: TRBJ2-1
D gene: TRBD1
CDR3 DNA: TGTGCCAGCAGCGTAGGGGGGACAGGTTCCTACAATGAGCAGTTCTTC
CDR3 protein: CASSVGGTGSYNEQFF

V gene: TRBV9
clone size: NA
J gene: TRBJ2-1
D gene: NA
CDR3 DNA: TGTGCCAGCAGCACCCCCCTAGGACAGGGGCCGCGGGAGGGGAATGAGCAGTTCTTC
CDR3 protein: CASSTPLGQGPREGNEQFF

V gene: TRBV20-1
clone size: NA
J gene: TRBJ2-7
D gene: NA
CDR3 DNA: TGCAGTGCTACTCCTACCTACGAGCAGTACTTC
CDR3 protein: CSATPTYEQYF

V gene: TRBV28
clone size: NA
J gene: TRBJ2-2
D gene: TRBD2
CDR3 DNA: TGTGCCAGCAGTTTTTGGGGTAGCGGGAGGGCCGGAACCGGGGAGCTGTTTTTT
CDR3 protein: CASSFWGSGRAGTGELFF

V gene: TRBV5-1
clone size: many
J gene: TRBJ2-2
D gene: NA
CDR3 DNA: TGCGCCAGCAGCTTGGATTGGCCCGGGGAGCTGTTTTTT
CDR3 protein: CASSLDWPGELFF

V gene: TRBV23-1
clone size: NA
J gene: TRBJ2-3
D gene: NA
CDR3 DNA: TGCGCCAGCACACCCGGAAAAATTACAGGATTTGGATCCAGGGCAGATACGCAGTATTTT
CDR3 protein: CASTPGKITGFGSRADTQYF

V gene: TRBV7-6
clone size: NA
J gene: TRBJ1-1
D gene: NA
CDR3 DNA: TGTGCCAGCAGGGGGGGCGGGGCGGCAGCTTTCTTT
CDR3 protein: CASRGGGAAAFF

V gene: TRBV30
clone size: NA
J gene: TRBJ2-1
D gene: NA
CDR3 DNA: TGTGCCTGGAACACGGTCTACAATGAGCAGTTCTTC
CDR3 protein: CAWNTVYNEQFF

V gene: TRBV11-3
clone size: many
J gene: TRBJ2-7
D gene: NA
CDR3 DNA: TGTGCCAGCAGCCTGACGATCTACGAGCAGTACTTC
CDR3 protein: CASSLTIYEQYF

V gene: TRBV6-6
clone size: NA
J gene: TRBJ1-2
D gene: NA
CDR3 DNA: TGTGCCAGCAGCAAAGACGGGACGCCAGATGGCTACACTTTC
CDR3 protein: CASSKDGTPDGYTF

V gene: TRBV20-1
clone size: NA
J gene: TRBJ2-5
D gene: NA
CDR3 DNA: TGCAGTCCAGAGGTAGAGACCCAGTACTTC
CDR3 protein: CSPEVETQYF

V gene: TRBV2
clone size: NA
J gene: TRBJ2-7
D gene: TRBD1
CDR3 DNA: TGTGCCAGCAGTGGGGACAGCCCCTACGAGCAGTACTTC
CDR3 protein: CASSGDSPYEQYF

V gene: TRBV7-8
clone size: NA
J gene: TRBJ2-1
D gene: TRBD2
CDR3 DNA: TGTGCCAGCACCCCATTGGAGGGAGGGGCGGGCAATGAGCAGTTCTTC
CDR3 protein: CASTPLEGGAGNEQFF

V gene: TRBV7-2
clone size: NA
J gene: TRBJ2-3
D gene: NA
CDR3 DNA: TGTGCCAGCAGCTCAAAGGGGCAAAAGACAGATACGCAGTATTTT
CDR3 protein: CASSSKGQKTDTQYF

V gene: TRBV7-9
clone size: NA
J gene: TRBJ1-4
D gene: TRBD1
CDR3 DNA: TGTGCCAGCAGCTTAAGAGGCAGGGGGCAAGCTGAAAAACTGTTTTTT
CDR3 protein: CASSLRGRGQAEKLFF

V gene: TRBV19
clone size: NA
J gene: TRBJ2-5
D gene: NA
CDR3 DNA: TGTGCCAGTAGTATAGCTGCAGGGCCGGGGGAGACCCAGTACTTC
CDR3 protein: CASSIAAGPGETQYF

V gene: TRBV7-9
clone size: NA
J gene: TRBJ1-1
D gene: TRBD1
CDR3 DNA: TGTGCCAGCAGTACCGGGACAGGGCCTTACAACACTGAAGCTTTCTTT
CDR3 protein: CASSTGTGPYNTEAFF

V gene: TRBV5-1
clone size: NA
J gene: TRBJ2-7
D gene: TRBD1
CDR3 DNA: TGCGCCAGCAGCCGACAGGGCGGCGACGAGCAGTACTTC
CDR3 protein: CASSRQGGDEQYF

V gene: TRBV11-3
clone size: NA
J gene: TRBJ1-1
D gene: NA
CDR3 DNA: TGTGCCAGCAGCCCAGTTCGGTACACTGAAGCTTTCTTT
CDR3 protein: CASSPVRYTEAFF

V gene: TRBV9
clone size: NA
J gene: TRBJ1-1
D gene: NA
CDR3 DNA: TGTGCCAGCAGCACGGGACGGACGATGAACACTGAAGCTTTCTTT
CDR3 protein: CASSTGRTMNTEAFF

V gene: TRBV6-6
clone size: NA
J gene: TRBJ2-7
D gene: NA
CDR3 DNA: TGTGCCAGCTCCCTAGGGGGGGGAGGAATCAACGAGCAGTACTTC
CDR3 protein: CASSLGGGGINEQYF

V gene: TRBV28
clone size: few
J gene: TRBJ2-7
D gene: NA
CDR3 DNA: TGTGCCAGCTCCGCAGGGTACGAGCAGTACTTC
CDR3 protein: CASSAGYEQYF

V gene: TRBV29-1
clone size: NA
J gene: TRBJ2-1
D gene: TRBD2
CDR3 DNA: TGCAGCGTTGAAGTAGGGCTAGCGGGAGCTTACAATGAGCAGTTCTTC
CDR3 protein: CSVEVGLAGAYNEQFF

V gene: TRBV10-3
clone size: once
J gene: TRBJ2-7
D gene: NA
CDR3 DNA: TGTGCCATCAGTGAACGGTCAGGGCGGTCCTACGAGCAGTACTTC
CDR3 protein: CAISERSGRSYEQYF